Listed below are T cell receptor beta chains from one sample, sequenced in a study of response to subunit inactivated influenza vaccine. TCRdb reprocessed the RT-PCR reads with MiXCR, giving one entry per CDR3 protein. The table has about 800,000 distinct CDR3 sequences, approximately 21% seen once. The source was PBMCs from blood, collected 5 days after vaccination. The receptors here all came from a man aged 50 to 60 who received an inactivated influenza vaccine. Each CDR3 is given with its conserved first and last residue. Fields, in order: J gene, V gene, D gene, clone size, CDR3 length, CDR3 DNA, CDR3 protein. The D gene is left open where the match is weak. The size of a clone is reported for some rows only, either as once, few or many, or as a class for expanded clones.

TRBJ1-6 | TRBV19 | . | . | 16 | TGTGCCAGTAGTATTGTCGTTGGCAGACATAATTCACCCCTCCACTTT | CASSIVVGRHNSPLHF
TRBJ2-1 | TRBV11-1 | . | . | 15 | TGTGCCAGCAGCTCTGCCCAGGGCGGGACCGATGAGCAGTTCTTC | CASSSAQGGTDEQFF
TRBJ2-5 | TRBV7-2 | TRBD1 | . | 13 | TGTGCCAGCAGTGGACAGGCCCAAGAGACCCAGTACTTC | CASSGQAQETQYF
TRBJ1-5 | TRBV4-3 | . | . | 17 | TGCGCCAGCAGCCAAGATTCCCCTCATAATAGCAATCAGCCCCAGCATTTT | CASSQDSPHNSNQPQHF
TRBJ2-7 | TRBV7-9 | . | few | 12 | TGTGCCAGCAGCTCGGTCGCCTACGAGCAGTACTTC | CASSSVAYEQYF
TRBJ1-1 | TRBV29-1 | TRBD1 | many | 12 | TGCAGCGCCGGACAGGGGAACACTGAAGCTTTCTTT | CSAGQGNTEAFF
TRBJ2-2 | TRBV9 | TRBD2 | few | 16 | TGTGCCAGCAGCCCGACTAGCGGGGGACACACCGGGGAGCTGTTTTTT | CASSPTSGGHTGELFF
TRBJ2-1 | TRBV12-3/TRBV12-4 | TRBD1 | . | 16 | TGTGCCAGCAGGGATACGGGACAGGAGTCCTACAATGAGCAGTTCTTC | CASRDTGQESYNEQFF
TRBJ2-3 | TRBV20-1 | TRBD2 | . | 13 | TGCAGTGTCTCTGCGGGGGGTACAGATACGCAGTATTTT | CSVSAGGTDTQYF
TRBJ2-2 | TRBV7-9 | . | few | 14 | TGTGCCAGCAGCCCTACGCCGAACACCGGGGAGCTGTTTTTT | CASSPTPNTGELFF
TRBJ2-7 | TRBV10-3 | TRBD1 | few | 15 | TGTGCCATCAATACCGGGACAGGGGTAAAGGGAGAGCAGTACTTC | CAINTGTGVKGEQYF
TRBJ2-5 | TRBV20-1 | . | few | 14 | TGCAGTGCCGCCGTAACAGGGATCCAAGAGACCCAGTACTTC | CSAAVTGIQETQYF
TRBJ2-5 | TRBV20-1 | . | once | 13 | TGCAGTGCTAGAGACGGACAGACAGAGACCCAGTACTTC | CSARDGQTETQYF
TRBJ2-3 | TRBV5-5 | . | few | 16 | TGTGCCAGCAGCTTGGTGCTGCGGGCCGGCACAGATACGCAGTATTTT | CASSLVLRAGTDTQYF
TRBJ2-7 | TRBV27 | TRBD1 | few | 14 | TGTGCCAGCAGTTTAAGCAGGGGGCTAGGCGAGCAGTACTTC | CASSLSRGLGEQYF
TRBJ2-2 | TRBV29-1 | . | . | 15 | TGCAGCGTTGAAGAACGTGGAACGGAAACCGGGGAGCTGTTTTTT | CSVEERGTETGELFF
TRBJ1-5 | TRBV12-3/TRBV12-4 | . | . | 14 | TGTGCCAGCAAAGGACACGATAGCAATCAGCCCCAGCATTTT | CASKGHDSNQPQHF
TRBJ1-1 | TRBV20-1 | . | . | 15 | TGCAGTGCTAGAGTCTCAGGGAATATGAACACTGAAGCTTTCTTT | CSARVSGNMNTEAFF
TRBJ1-6 | TRBV27 | TRBD1 | few | 16 | TGTGCCAGCAGTTTAAGAGGAAGAGACAGGGCTGGGGCCCTCCACTTT | CASSLRGRDRAGALHF
TRBJ2-7 | TRBV2 | . | . | 14 | TGTGCCAGCAGTGATCGGACGTATACCTACGAGCAGTACTTC | CASSDRTYTYEQYF
TRBJ2-2 | TRBV6-1 | TRBD1 | . | 14 | TGTGCCAGCAGTCGGGACAGGGCTGGCGGGGAGCTGTTTTTT | CASSRDRAGGELFF
TRBJ2-5 | TRBV29-1 | . | many | 13 | TGCAGCGGGGGAGGGGGACAGGTGGAGACCCAGTACTTC | CSGGGGQVETQYF
TRBJ2-7 | TRBV5-1 | . | . | 15 | TGCGCCAGCAGCTTGGCAACTGAATCAACCTACGAGCAGTACTTC | CASSLATESTYEQYF
TRBJ2-1 | TRBV4-2 | TRBD2 | few | 16 | TGTGCCAGCAGCCCAACACCCTTAGCGGGGGGGAATGAGCAGTTCTTC | CASSPTPLAGGNEQFF
TRBJ2-3 | TRBV20-1 | TRBD2 | . | 12 | TGCAGTGCTAAGCGGGGTCCAGATACGCAGTATTTT | CSAKRGPDTQYF
TRBJ2-6 | TRBV6-5 | . | . | 15 | TGTGCCAGCAGCTACAGGGAATCTGGGGCCAACGTCCTGACTTTC | CASSYRESGANVLTF
TRBJ2-7 | TRBV10-3 | TRBD2 | . | 14 | TGTGCCATCAGCGTTAGCGGGAACTCCTACGAGCAGTACTTC | CAISVSGNSYEQYF
TRBJ2-1 | TRBV12-3/TRBV12-4 | TRBD2 | many | 16 | TGTGCCAGCAGTTTAGTTCTAGCGGGGGAATACAATGAGCAGTTCTTC | CASSLVLAGEYNEQFF
TRBJ2-7 | TRBV7-2 | . | . | 14 | TGTGCCAGCAGCATAACCCCCGGGGCCTACGAGCAGTACTTC | CASSITPGAYEQYF
TRBJ2-1 | TRBV12-3/TRBV12-4 | TRBD2 | many | 15 | TGTGCCAGCAGTTTAGATAGCGGGGCCTACAATGAGCAGTTCTTC | CASSLDSGAYNEQFF
TRBJ2-5 | TRBV20-1 | . | many | 13 | TGCAGTGCTAGGGCACCTTTGGTGGAGACCCAGTACTTC | CSARAPLVETQYF
TRBJ2-3 | TRBV7-2 | TRBD2 | many | 14 | TGTGCCTCGTCGCGGGGGGGGAGCACAGATACGCAGTATTTT | CASSRGGSTDTQYF
TRBJ2-5 | TRBV29-1 | . | many | 12 | TGCAGCGTTAAGGCTCGTTGGGAGACCCAGTACTTC | CSVKARWETQYF
TRBJ1-5 | TRBV6-5 | . | few | 13 | TGTGCCAGCAGTTCCCGGTTTGATCAGCCCCAGCATTTT | CASSSRFDQPQHF
TRBJ2-5 | TRBV12-3/TRBV12-4 | . | . | 16 | TGTGCCAGCACCTTACACTGGCGGGGGCTGGCGGAGACCCAGTACTTC | CASTLHWRGLAETQYF
TRBJ2-7 | TRBV12-3/TRBV12-4 | . | many | 13 | TGTGCCAGCAGTTTAGGCAGGGGCTACGAGCAGTACTTC | CASSLGRGYEQYF
TRBJ2-7 | TRBV7-2 | TRBD1 | . | 14 | TGTGCCAGCAGCTTTTACAGGGGTACCTACGAGCAGTACTTC | CASSFYRGTYEQYF
TRBJ2-3 | TRBV12-3/TRBV12-4 | . | few | 14 | TGTGCCAGCAGTCCTGGGAAGGTCCGAGATACGCAGTATTTT | CASSPGKVRDTQYF
TRBJ2-6 | TRBV29-1 | . | few | 17 | TGCAGCGTTGAGGCCCCCGGGCTCAATGGGGGGGCCAACGTCCTGACTTTC | CSVEAPGLNGGANVLTF
TRBJ2-5 | TRBV10-3 | . | few | 14 | TGTGCCATCAGTGAGTCAACAGCGCAAGAGACCCAGTACTTC | CAISESTAQETQYF
TRBJ1-2 | TRBV12-3/TRBV12-4 | TRBD1 | . | 14 | TGTGCCAGCAGCCCCTTAGACAGGGTCTATGGCTACACCTTC | CASSPLDRVYGYTF
TRBJ2-2 | TRBV5-8 | . | . | 14 | TGTGCCAGCACCCCGGAGGGGAGGATCGGGGAGCTGTTTTTT | CASTPEGRIGELFF
TRBJ2-7 | TRBV5-1 | . | . | 15 | TGCGCCAGCAGCTTGGGTAACAACGCCCACTACGAGCAGTACTTC | CASSLGNNAHYEQYF
TRBJ1-2 | TRBV4-3 | . | . | 13 | TGCGCCAGCAGCCAAGATATGGGCTATGGCTACACCTTC | CASSQDMGYGYTF
TRBJ2-3 | TRBV27 | . | few | 14 | TGTGCCAGCAGTTTTACGGACAACACAGATACGCAGTATTTT | CASSFTDNTDTQYF
TRBJ2-7 | TRBV28 | TRBD2 | many | 16 | TGTGCCAGCAAACCGGTAGGACTAGCGGGAGTATACGAGCAGTACTTC | CASKPVGLAGVYEQYF
TRBJ2-7 | TRBV4-2 | . | . | 15 | TGTGCCAGCAGCCAAGATGGGGGGGCCCCCGGCGAGCAGTACTTC | CASSQDGGAPGEQYF
TRBJ1-5 | TRBV10-3 | . | few | 14 | TGTGCCATCAGTGAGGTTGTAGGGTTTCAGCCCCAGCATTTT | CAISEVVGFQPQHF
TRBJ2-7 | TRBV6-2/TRBV6-3 | . | few | 14 | TGTGCCAGCAGCCTACTCGGGACTGCGGTTGTGCAGTACTTC | CASSLLGTAVVQYF
TRBJ2-3 | TRBV15 | . | . | 15 | TGTGCCACCAGCAGAGATAGATCCGAGGCGGATACGCAGTATTTT | CATSRDRSEADTQYF
TRBJ2-5 | TRBV12-3/TRBV12-4 | TRBD1 | . | 14 | TGTGCCAGCAGTTTACCAGGGGGCTCTAGGACCCAGTACTTC | CASSLPGGSRTQYF
TRBJ2-1 | TRBV7-9 | TRBD2 | many | 17 | TGTGCCAGCAGCTTATATCTAGCGGGGCCAGGAGACAATGAGCAGTTCTTC | CASSLYLAGPGDNEQFF
TRBJ2-1 | TRBV7-9 | TRBD2 | few | 13 | TGTGCCAGCAGCGTAGGGACTACAGACGGGCAGTTCTTC | CASSVGTTDGQFF
TRBJ1-2 | TRBV12-3/TRBV12-4 | . | many | 15 | TGTGCCAGCAGGAGAGACGAGATAGCTAACTATGGCTACACCTTC | CASRRDEIANYGYTF
TRBJ2-2 | TRBV9 | TRBD2 | few | 16 | TGTGCCAGCACCCCTAGCGGGGGGATTGGGACCGGGGAGCTGTTTTTT | CASTPSGGIGTGELFF
TRBJ2-2 | TRBV7-9 | TRBD2 | . | 14 | TGTGCCAGCAGCTTGAAGGGACTAGCGGGAGGGCCGTCTTTT | CASSLKGLAGGPSF
TRBJ2-7 | TRBV6-5 | . | . | 14 | TGTGCCAGCAGTTATATCAGGGGATCTACCGAGCAGTACTTC | CASSYIRGSTEQYF
TRBJ2-3 | TRBV6-5 | TRBD2 | few | 14 | TGTGCCAGCAGTTACTCGGGGGGAGGGGATACGCAGTATTTT | CASSYSGGGDTQYF